This is a list of T cell receptor beta chains from one sample in a study of breast tumors, draining lymph nodes, adjacent tissues. TCRdb independently ran MiXCR on the multiplex PCR reads; one entry per CDR3 protein. Of 85,000 to 120,000 distinct CDR3 sequences listed, approximately 28% are singletons. Material for sequencing was axillary lymph node tissue. The receptors stem from a female donor with breast cancer. Some clones in this sample may be carry-over from other donors' samples. Each CDR3 is given with its conserved first and last residue. Each record gives: D gene, clone size, J gene, V gene, CDR3 DNA, CDR3 protein. The D gene is left open where the match is weak. Clone size is stated in some rows and not others, as once, few, many or a class when expanded.

D gene: NA; clone size: many; J gene: TRBJ1-6; V gene: TRBV7-6; CDR3 DNA: TGTGCCAGCAGCCCGAAAGGCACCGGGAACACCTATAATTCACCCCTCCACTTT; CDR3 protein: CASSPKGTGNTYNSPLHF
D gene: TRBD2; clone size: NA; J gene: TRBJ2-1; V gene: TRBV28; CDR3 DNA: TGTGCCAGCAGTTTACGGCTATCTAGCGGGAGCCATGGGCAGTTCTTC; CDR3 protein: CASSLRLSSGSHGQFF
D gene: NA; clone size: NA; J gene: TRBJ2-3; V gene: TRBV12-5; CDR3 DNA: TGTGCTAGTGGTATAGTAACGGGTCCAGACACAGATACGCAGTATTTT; CDR3 protein: CASGIVTGPDTDTQYF
D gene: NA; clone size: many; J gene: TRBJ2-2; V gene: TRBV12-3/TRBV12-4; CDR3 DNA: TGTGCCAGCAGAACCGGGACTCAGAACACCGGGGAGCTGTTTTTT; CDR3 protein: CASRTGTQNTGELFF
D gene: NA; clone size: many; J gene: TRBJ2-7; V gene: TRBV4-1; CDR3 DNA: TGCGCCAGCAGCCAAGAGTCGGGTGAGCAGTACTTC; CDR3 protein: CASSQESGEQYF
D gene: TRBD1; clone size: once; J gene: TRBJ1-3; V gene: TRBV15; CDR3 DNA: TGTGCCACCAGCAGTGACAGGGGCCGCTCTGGAAACACCATATATTTT; CDR3 protein: CATSSDRGRSGNTIYF
D gene: NA; clone size: many; J gene: TRBJ1-6; V gene: TRBV5-1; CDR3 DNA: TGCGCCAGCAGCTTTGGAAATTCACCCCTCCACTTT; CDR3 protein: CASSFGNSPLHF
D gene: TRBD2; clone size: many; J gene: TRBJ2-5; V gene: TRBV11-2; CDR3 DNA: TGTGCCAGCAGCCACGGACTAGCGGGAGTAATCCAAGAGACCCAGTACTTC; CDR3 protein: CASSHGLAGVIQETQYF
D gene: NA; clone size: many; J gene: TRBJ2-5; V gene: TRBV20-1; CDR3 DNA: TGCAGTGCCTCCCGGTGGGGATTCGAAGCGACCCAGTACTTC; CDR3 protein: CSASRWGFEATQYF
D gene: NA; clone size: many; J gene: TRBJ2-7; V gene: TRBV30; CDR3 DNA: TGTGCCTGGAGTGCGGGGACCTTCTACGAGCAGTACTTC; CDR3 protein: CAWSAGTFYEQYF
D gene: TRBD1; clone size: NA; J gene: TRBJ1-6; V gene: TRBV7-3; CDR3 DNA: TGTGCCAGCAGCTTATATGAGGCAGGGGGTGATTCGCTCCTCCACTTT; CDR3 protein: CASSLYEAGGDSLLHF
D gene: TRBD1; clone size: many; J gene: TRBJ2-5; V gene: TRBV4-1; CDR3 DNA: TGCGCCAGCAGCCACCCACGACAGGGGAGGCAAGAGACCCAGTACTTC; CDR3 protein: CASSHPRQGRQETQYF
D gene: NA; clone size: many; J gene: TRBJ1-4; V gene: TRBV6-6; CDR3 DNA: TGTGCCAGCGGCTGGTGGGTAGGGGCTAGTGAAAAACTGTTTTTT; CDR3 protein: CASGWWVGASEKLFF
D gene: TRBD1; clone size: many; J gene: TRBJ2-3; V gene: TRBV6-5; CDR3 DNA: TGTGCCAGCAGTGCCGGACAGGGGGTATATACGCAGTATTTT; CDR3 protein: CASSAGQGVYTQYF
D gene: NA; clone size: many; J gene: TRBJ2-3; V gene: TRBV6-5; CDR3 DNA: TGTGCCACTCAAGGGAGGGGGGAGGGTACGCAGTATTTT; CDR3 protein: CATQGRGEGTQYF
D gene: NA; clone size: NA; J gene: TRBJ1-6; V gene: TRBV19; CDR3 DNA: TGTGCCAGTAGTATTTCTGGGACGGCGAATTCACCCCTCCACTTT; CDR3 protein: CASSISGTANSPLHF
D gene: NA; clone size: NA; J gene: TRBJ1-1; V gene: TRBV5-1; CDR3 DNA: TGCGCCAGCATGGAGGGGGACACTGAAGCTTTCTTT; CDR3 protein: CASMEGDTEAFF
D gene: NA; clone size: few; J gene: TRBJ1-1; V gene: TRBV6-2/TRBV6-3; CDR3 DNA: TGTGCCAGCCGACCCCAGAACACTGAAGCTTTCTTT; CDR3 protein: CASRPQNTEAFF
D gene: TRBD1; clone size: many; J gene: TRBJ1-1; V gene: TRBV2; CDR3 DNA: TGTGCCAGCAGTGTACAGGGGAGCACTGAAGCTTTCTTT; CDR3 protein: CASSVQGSTEAFF
D gene: NA; clone size: many; J gene: TRBJ2-1; V gene: TRBV5-8; CDR3 DNA: TGTGCCAGCAGTCCCGATATGATGGGTTTGATCTTC; CDR3 protein: CASSPDMMGLIF
D gene: NA; clone size: NA; J gene: TRBJ1-2; V gene: TRBV7-2; CDR3 DNA: TGTGCCAGCAGCTTTGAACCGGGCCACGGGGGCTACACCTTC; CDR3 protein: CASSFEPGHGGYTF
D gene: NA; clone size: many; J gene: TRBJ1-2; V gene: TRBV10-3; CDR3 DNA: TGTGCCATCAGTGGGCTTTCCAGTTATGGCTACACCTTC; CDR3 protein: CAISGLSSYGYTF
D gene: TRBD1; clone size: few; J gene: TRBJ1-1; V gene: TRBV19; CDR3 DNA: TGTGCCAGTACGGGACAGGGCACTGAAGCTTTCTTT; CDR3 protein: CASTGQGTEAFF